Each of the 19 T cell receptor beta chains below was sequenced from the same sample in a study of T cells in Graves' hyperthyroidism and ophthalmopathy (dated by TCRdb to the late 2010s). Libraries were prepared through multiplex PCR. The run used an Illumina HiSeq 2000. The TCR beta CDR3 regions were amplified from the RNA transcripts. The first round of RT-PCR for the TCR CDR3 was performed with the HTBI primer set and the Qiagen OneStep RT-PCR kit. TCRdb trimmed the raw reads at Q25, called clones with MiXCR and kept productive beta chains. Merged by CDR3 protein, the rows form single entries marked with the most common genes and DNA. This sample lists 50,000 to 55,000 distinct CDR3 sequences; less than 50% were detected once. The ten top clones hold roughly a tenth of the sample. The specimen sequenced was blood. Receptor source: a woman aged 45-59 years with Graves' ophthalmopathy.

This clonotype was detected many times. J is TRBJ2-1 and V is TRBV20-1; either TRBD1 or TRBD2 may fit D (5 bases each). The germline V gene encodes CDR1 DFQATT and CDR2 SNEGSKA (reference sequence). V lost 5 bases and J lost 0, with 11 bases in between. The CDR3 has 14 amino acids. This CDR3 reads CSASGTISYNEQFF. CDR3 sequence (DNA): TGCAGTGCTTCCGGGACCATCTCCTACAATGAGCAGTTCTTC.

This chain joins TRBV12-3 or TRBV12-4 and TRBJ2-1, with D perhaps matching TRBD1 or TRBD2 (5 bases each). The CDR3 has 14 amino acids. Trimming left V 5 bases short and J 12 bases short, with 20 bases between. CDR3 residues: CASSGGSGTDTQFF. In nucleotides, the CDR3 is TGTGCCAGCAGTGGGGGTTCAGGGACCGATACGCAGTTCTTC.

This clonotype appeared many times. For the CDR3, the DNA is TGTGCCAGCAGTTACTTAGGCGAAAAACTGTTTTTT. It codes for CASSYLGEKLFF. The chain joins TRBV6-6 to TRBJ1-4; D uncertain. V was cut by 1 base and J by 8 bases, with 5 bases left in between. CDR1 is MNHNY, CDR2 SVGAGI, per germline (reference sequence). This CDR3 is 12 amino acids long.

The V and J genes are TRBV15 and TRBJ1-3, with a weak D call TRBD1 (5 bases). CDR1 and CDR2 (germline): LNHNV, YYDKDF (reference sequence). The CDR3 runs to 16 residues. V gave up 1 base and J gave up 0 bases, with 10 bases separating them. CDR3 sequence: CATSRGGGTSGNTIYF. CDR3 DNA sequence: TGTGCCACCAGCAGAGGGGGGGGGACCTCTGGAAACACCATATATTTT.

The V gene is TRBV5-1, the J gene TRBJ2-2; the D gene could be TRBD1 or TRBD2 (6 bases each). CDR3 length: 17 amino acids. With 4 bases removed from V and 0 bases from J, the gap between germline ends came to 16 bases. Germline loops: CDR1 SGHRS, CDR2 YFSETQ. The CDR3 sequence: CASSGGPSASNTGELFF. CDR3 nucleotide sequence: TGCGCCAGCAGCGGGGGGCCTAGCGCTTCGAACACCGGGGAGCTGTTTTTT.

The V call is TRBV7-9, the J call TRBJ1-1; 8 bases agree with TRBD1. The germline V gene encodes CDR1 SEHNR and CDR2 FQNEAQ (reference sequence). The CDR3 contains 12 residues. V dropped 5 bases and J dropped 8; count of bases not matched to a gene: 4. The CDR3 region has the DNA TGTGCCAGCAGCGAAAGGACAGGGGAAGCTTTCTTT. Protein product: CASSERTGEAFF.

This clonotype was counted at least ten times. The chain joins TRBV19 to TRBJ2-7; D remains unclear. This CDR3 is 13 amino acids long. Germline CDR1 is LNHDA and CDR2 is SQIVND (reference sequence). V was cut by 5 bases and J by 5 bases, with 13 bases left in between. In DNA, the CDR3 is TGTGCCAGTAGTCGGGTCCGGTTCGACGAGCAGTACTTC. This sequence encodes CASSRVRFDEQYF.

This clonotype was detected ten times or more. The CDR3 coding sequence is TGTGCCAGCAGCTTAAGCGGGGAGAACACCGGGGAGCTGTTTTTT. Translation: CASSLSGENTGELFF. The chain joins TRBV7-3 to TRBJ2-2, with D maybe TRBD2 (6 bases). This CDR3 has 15 amino acids. CDR1 is SGHTA, CDR2 FQGTGA, per germline. Trimming took 1 base from V and 1 from J, leaving 7 bases between them.

Comments on this clonotype: One junction end disagrees with the germline gene, perhaps due to a read error. The genes are TRBV20-1 and TRBJ1-1; 7 nucleotides match TRBD1. Per the germline V gene, CDR1 is DFQATT and CDR2 is SNEGSKA (reference sequence). This CDR3 spans 15 amino acids. CDR3 sequence (DNA): TGCAGTGCTAGAGATCGGACAGGTATGAACACGGAAGCTTTCTTT. Protein product: CSARDRTGMNTEAFF.

The CDR3 region is CASSPTGGDEQYF. The CDR3, as DNA: TGTGCCAGCTCACCGACGGGGGGCGACGAGCAGTACTTC. The genes are TRBV9 and TRBJ2-7, with D possibly matching TRBD2 (7 bases). V lost 7 bases and J 5 bases, leaving 16 bases between the germline ends. The CDR3 totals 13 residues. Per the germline V gene, CDR1 is SGDLS and CDR2 is YYNGEE.

On this clonotype: A much larger clone lies one base from this, so it may be a read error. This chain joins TRBV3-1 and TRBJ1-2, with unresolved D. CDR1 LGHDT and CDR2 YNNKEL come from the germline V gene (reference sequence). This CDR3 region has 13 residues. As DNA, the CDR3 is TGTGCCAGCAGCAAAGAGGATAACTATGGCTACACCTTC. Protein sequence: CASSKEDNYGYTF.

The sample holds many counts of this clonotype. The V and J genes are TRBV5-1 and TRBJ2-5; perhaps TRBD2 as D (5 bases). Germline V lookup: CDR1 SGHRS, CDR2 YFSETQ. This CDR3 is 15 amino acids long. V was cut by 7 bases and J by 1 base, with 17 bases left in between. The CDR3 sequence is CASRGSLDRQETQYF. Here the CDR3 DNA reads TGCGCCAGCCGGGGAAGCCTAGACCGCCAAGAGACCCAGTACTTC.

Concerning this clonotype: The junction departs from the called germline gene at one end, perhaps through a read error. This rearrangement joins TRBV4-3 to TRBJ2-3; 8 bases map to TRBD2. Germline CDR1 is LGHNA and CDR2 is YSLEER. The CDR3 is 18 residues long. The CDR3 region has the DNA TGCGCCAGTAGCCAAGAGGCTAGCGGGTTCTTGGACACAGATACGCAGTATTTT. Protein: CASSQEASGFLDTDTQYF.

The chain links TRBV5-6 to TRBJ2-7; 7 bases are shared with TRBD2. V trimming: 2 bases; J trimming: 7 bases; junction bases outside the gene matches: 9. This CDR3 has 14 residues. Germline V CDR1 and CDR2: SGHDT, YYEEEE. The CDR3: CASSLVAGVAEQYF. The CDR3 region has the DNA TGTGCCAGCAGCTTAGTGGCGGGAGTTGCGGAGCAGTACTTC.

This clonotype showed up many times. V usage is TRBV6-5 and J usage is TRBJ2-7; D perhaps matches TRBD1 (5 bases). Per the germline V gene, CDR1 is MNHEY and CDR2 is SVGAGI. The CDR3 extends over 16 amino acids. Trimming took off 6 bases at V and 4 bases at J, with 22 bases between the two ends. The DNA for the CDR3 is TGTGCCAGCAGGGCTCAAGGGGCAGGAGTTGGGTACGAGCAGTACTTC. This sequence encodes CASRAQGAGVGYEQYF.

This sequence joins TRBV15 and TRBJ2-3; the D gene is possibly TRBD2 (5 bases). CDR1 LNHNV and CDR2 YYDKDF come from the germline V gene (reference sequence). CDR3 length equals 16 residues. Trimming left V 0 bases short and J 6 bases short, with 16 bases between. The CDR3 sequence: CATSRDRALGVDTQYF. The CDR3 bases are TGTGCCACCAGCAGAGATCGTGCACTAGGTGTGGATACGCAGTATTTT.

By its share, this clonotype is medium-sized (0.01 to 0.1%). V usage is TRBV9 and J usage is TRBJ2-6; D gene uncertain. The CDR3 is 14 amino acids. V lost 6 bases and J 0 bases, leaving 7 bases between the germline ends. Looked up from germline, CDR1 is SGDLS and CDR2 is YYNGEE. This CDR3 reads CASTPSSGANVLTF. In DNA, the CDR3 is TGTGCCAGCACTCCCAGCTCTGGGGCCAACGTCCTGACTTTC.

The chain recombines TRBV19 with TRBJ2-3, with 10 bases matching TRBD2. CDR1 and CDR2 (germline): LNHDA, SQIVND (reference sequence). The length of the CDR3 is 15 residues. V dropped 7 bases and J dropped 5; count of bases not matched to a gene: 9. The CDR3 loop is CASKRLAGVGDTQYF. The CDR3 DNA follows: TGTGCCAGTAAACGGCTAGCGGGGGTCGGAGATACGCAGTATTTT.

Points on this clonotype: Because the CDR3 is missing its conserved closing phenylalanine or tryptophan, this is likely a read error. The chain uses TRBV7-3 and TRBJ1-1, with 7 nucleotides matching TRBD1. Germline loops: CDR1 SGHTA, CDR2 FQGTGA. V gave up 5 bases and J gave up 1 base; unmatched junction bases: 4. This CDR3 has 14 residues. The CDR3 DNA sequence: TGTGCCAGCAGCCTAGGGACAGCGAACACTGAAGCTTTCCTT. Its protein is CASSLGTANTEAFL.